A selection of T cell receptor beta chains follows, all from one sample in a study of T-cell memory formation after mild COVID-19. A single record per CDR3 protein comes from TCRdb applying MiXCR to the 5' RACE reads. Of around 470,000 distinct CDR3 sequences in the sample, around 19% are singletons; the top ten hold roughly 8.4%. Sequenced: PBMCs or a T cell subset sorted from them (not recorded which). Source of these receptors: an adult woman who had mild COVID-19 (a few samples of this study predate the infection). Cell type and time point are not known. CDR3s include the opening cysteine and the closing phenylalanine or tryptophan. The D gene is left open where the match is weak. Only some rows state a clone size, as once, few, many or a class for expanded clones.

TRBV5-1	TRBJ2-3	16	TRBD2	few	TGCGCCAGCAGCTTGGCCGTAGCGGGAGGGACAGATACGCAGTATTTT	CASSLAVAGGTDTQYF
TRBV9	TRBJ2-6	19	TRBD1	NA	TGTGCCAGCAGCGCCCGGGACAGGGCCGCCCTCACTGGGGCCAACGTCCTGACTTTC	CASSARDRAALTGANVLTF
TRBV9	TRBJ2-1	15	NA	few	TGTGCCAGCAGTAGACGGGACACCACCTACAATGAGCAGTTCTTC	CASSRRDTTYNEQFF
TRBV12-3/TRBV12-4	TRBJ1-2	15	TRBD1	NA	TGTGCCAGCAGACCTACCGGGACAGGGTTTCGTGGCTACACCTTC	CASRPTGTGFRGYTF
TRBV18	TRBJ2-3	17	TRBD2	NA	TGTGCCAGCTCACCAAAGTTCGCTAGCGGGGGGACAGATACGCAGTATTTT	CASSPKFASGGTDTQYF
TRBV7-2	TRBJ1-5	15	NA	NA	TGTGCCAGCAGCTCGGGACCTCAGAGCAATCAGCCCCAGCATTTT	CASSSGPQSNQPQHF
TRBV7-9	TRBJ1-2	16	NA	few	TGTGCCAGCAGCTTTCCCCTTAAGGGAGCTCATTATGGCTACACCTTC	CASSFPLKGAHYGYTF
TRBV29-1	TRBJ2-3	17	NA	NA	TGCAGCCCTTTTCGGGCCCCCAGAGAACGCTGCACAGATACGCAGTATTTT	CSPFRAPRERCTDTQYF
TRBV5-8	TRBJ1-5	15	TRBD1	NA	TGTGCCAGCAGCTGGGGGACAGGGGGTGTTCAGCCCCAGCATTTT	CASSWGTGGVQPQHF
TRBV7-6	TRBJ2-2	16	TRBD2	few	TGTGCCAGCAGCCAATCGGGACTAGCGGGCACCGGGGAGCTGTTTTTT	CASSQSGLAGTGELFF
TRBV5-1	TRBJ1-1	13	NA	NA	TGCGCCAGCACCGGAGGGGCAGGGTCTGAAGCTTTCTTT	CASTGGAGSEAFF